This T cell receptor (beta chain) came from a study of OX40 agonist ivuxolimab in advanced cancers. CDR1 and CDR2 (germline): MGHRA, YSYEKL. V was clipped by 0 bases and J by 1 base, with 13 bases between them. CDR3 length: 16 residues. TCRdb's table, derived via immunoSEQ multiplex PCR, lists solely in-frame clones and lacks some. Among more than 80,000 clones listed, about nine tenths were seen once. The chain combines TRBV4-1 with TRBJ2-7; possibly TRBD1 for D (5 bases). The source was CD4+ or CD8+ T cells sorted from blood, collected in a trial of the OX40 agonist ivuxolimab. The clonotype comes from an adult with an advanced solid tumor such as melanoma, head and neck, liver or kidney cancer. CDR3 sequence reads: CASSQDTQGRSYEQYF. CDR3 DNA sequence: TGCGCCAGCAGCCAAGATACCCAGGGTCGTTCCTACGAGCAGTACTTC.